The following is a T cell receptor (beta chain) sequence with its context. This record comes from a study of beta chain features in type 1 diabetes. Sequenced material consisted of expressed TCRB transcripts (all of the isolated RNA was reverse transcribed). Measured with immunoSEQ multiplex PCR; TCRdb has only the in-frame clones, and not every one. Altogether 350,000 to 450,000 clones are present, around 15% being singletons, with the ten largest covering roughly 0.017%. V was pared by 2 bases and J by 5 bases, with 7 bases between. The CDR3 has 12 residues. In germline, CDR1 is SGHDT, CDR2 YYEEEE. The genes are TRBV5-6 and TRBJ1-2; D is perhaps TRBD1 (6 bases). This TCR came from a woman under 30 in good health. Sequenced material: naive CD4+ T cells from blood. The CDR3, as DNA: TGTGCCAGCAGCTTAACAGGGTATGGCTACACCTTC. It translates to CASSLTGYGYTF.